Below, 5 T cell receptor beta chains from the same sample are listed, as sequenced in a study of blood T cells in healthy people across ages. A second roughly 6 to 12 cycle PCR used barcoded and J-beta primers. From the 5' RACE reads, TCRdb called clonotypes with MiXCR, one entry per CDR3 protein. The table lists hundreds of thousands of distinct CDR3 sequences, under 25% of them singletons. The sequenced sample was blood. Every receptor here comes from a man in his 70s in good health.

CDR3 sequence (DNA): TGTGCCAGCAGGGCCTATCCCGACAGGTCATATACGCAGTATTTT. Residues: CASRAYPDRSYTQYF. This chain connects TRBV6-1 to TRBJ2-3; perhaps TRBD1 as D (6 bases). Trimming took 6 bases from V and 7 from J, leaving 20 bases between them. Germline values: CDR1 MNHNS, CDR2 SASEGT. CDR3 size: 15 residues.

This clonotype was seen only a few times. The CDR3 loop reads CAISSGFGDIQYF. DNA of the CDR3: TGTGCCATCAGCTCAGGGTTCGGGGACATTCAGTACTTC. J is TRBJ2-4 and V is TRBV10-3, with D possibly called TRBD1 or TRBD2 (5 bases each). The germline CDR1 and CDR2 sequences are ENHRY and SYGVKD. The CDR3 length is 13 residues. V lost 6 bases and J 8 bases, leaving 14 bases between the germline ends.

The genes are TRBV4-1 and TRBJ1-4; no clear D. Trimming shortened V by 5 bases and J by 6 bases, and 13 bases separated the two germline ends. This CDR3 spans 14 amino acids. The V gene's germline CDR1 is MGHRA and CDR2 YSYEKL. The DNA of the CDR3 is TGCGCCAGCAGCTTAGACATTGCGGATGAAAAACTGTTTTTT. Translating it yields CASSLDIADEKLFF.

The chain is built from TRBV6-5 and TRBJ1-2; D might be TRBD1 (5 bases). Germline CDR1 and CDR2: MNHEY and SVGAGI. The V end lost 7 bases, the J end lost 2 bases, and 17 bases lay between the germline ends. The CDR3 covers 15 residues. The CDR3 protein is CASNQGQGGNYGYTF. In DNA form, the CDR3 reads TGTGCCAGCAATCAGGGCCAGGGTGGCAACTATGGCTACACCTTC.

The chain couples TRBV20-1 to TRBJ2-7; tentatively, D is TRBD2 (6 bases). The CDR3 consists of 16 residues. Trimming shortened V by 0 bases and J by 0 bases, and 15 bases separated the two germline ends. Germline V lookup: CDR1 DFQATT, CDR2 SNEGSKA (reference sequence). CDR3 nucleotide sequence: TGCAGTGCTAGAGATGGACCTAGCGTTCACTCCTACGAGCAGTACTTC. Translated: CSARDGPSVHSYEQYF.